Sequencing of this TCR beta chain was carried out in a study of blood T cell repertoires in COVID-19. In its sample, this clone was seen a few times. Using immunoSEQ multiplex PCR, the repertoire was profiled, and TCRdb retains in-frame clones only, with some absent. The table lists 120,000 to 150,000 clones, roughly 79% of them singletons. The germline gives CDR1 SNHLY, CDR2 FYNNEI. J lost 7 bases, V lost 7 bases, and 12 bases had no gene match. This CDR3 comprises 15 residues. Sequenced input: peripheral blood. This sequence joins TRBV2 and TRBJ2-2, with TRBD1 identical over 7 bases. The receptor was isolated from a human donor with acute or convalescent COVID-19. The donor label of this sample is uncertain. CDR3 sequence (DNA): TGTGCCAGCAATCCGGCGACAGGGTCGATCGGGGAGCTGTTTTTT. This encodes CASNPATGSIGELFF.